What follows are 26 T cell receptor beta chains derived from one specimen sequenced in a study of T-cell memory formation after mild COVID-19. TCRdb called the 5' RACE reads again in MiXCR, with one record for every CDR3 protein. Of hundreds of thousands of distinct CDR3 sequences in the sample, 20% to 25% are singletons; the top ten hold under 8.5%. The sequenced sample was PBMCs or a T cell subset sorted from them (not recorded which). The receptors come from an adult woman who had mild COVID-19 (a few samples of this study predate the infection). Cell type and time point are not known.

The rearrangement uses TRBV20-1 and TRBJ1-1; unclear D gene. V was clipped by 3 bases and J by 3 bases, with 14 bases between them. There are 14 residues in the CDR3. CDR1 and CDR2 (germline): DFQATT, SNEGSKA (reference sequence). CDR3 DNA sequence: TGCAGTGCTAGGCCCTACGATGCAGACACTGAAGCTTTCTTT. It yields the protein CSARPYDADTEAFF.

The chain couples TRBV29-1 to TRBJ1-1; TRBD1 matches 8 bases. This CDR3 is 14 amino acids long. Germline V gene data show CDR1 as SQVTM and CDR2 as ANQGSEA. Trimming cost V 6 bases and J 4 bases; bases outside gene matches: 10. CDR3 nucleotide sequence: TGCAGCGTAATGGCAGGGGGCTCGGGCACTGAAGCTTTCTTT. Protein product: CSVMAGGSGTEAFF.

The V and J genes are TRBV24-1 and TRBJ2-1; D unresolved. Germline lookup yields CDR1 KGHDR and CDR2 SFDVKD. The V end was cut by 3 bases, the J end by 4 bases, with 12 bases between. The CDR3 sequence is 15 residues long. CDR3 residues: CATSDGGPPYNEQFF. The CDR3 DNA reads as TGTGCCACCAGTGATGGTGGCCCCCCTTACAATGAGCAGTTCTTC.

The rearrangement links TRBV7-2 to TRBJ2-5, with D hard to call. The germline V gene encodes CDR1 SGHTA and CDR2 FQGNSA. V lost 4 bases and J 5 bases, leaving 5 bases between the germline ends. The CDR3 runs to 11 residues. The CDR3 region is CASSSWETQYF. The CDR3, as DNA: TGTGCCAGCAGCTCATGGGAGACCCAGTACTTC.

V gene TRBV12-3 or TRBV12-4 combines with J gene TRBJ2-2, with D unresolved. CDR3 length equals 15 residues. Between the trimmed V and J ends, which lost 3 bases and 0 bases, there was a span of 8 bases. CDR3 protein: CASSLLQANTGELFF. The CDR3 bases are TGTGCCAGCAGTTTGCTGCAGGCGAACACCGGGGAGCTGTTTTTT.

This clonotype has at least ten counts. The rearrangement joins TRBV11-3 to TRBJ2-1; D might be TRBD1 (5 bases). CDR1 SGHNT and CDR2 YENEEA come from the germline V gene. Trimming stripped 6 bases from V and 8 bases from J, with 17 bases between. This CDR3 has 14 amino acids. The CDR3 nucleotides are TGTGCCAGCAGTGACCTACCTACAGGCGATGAGCAGTTCTTC. Amino acids: CASSDLPTGDEQFF.

This clonotype was observed many times. This chain links TRBV7-3 with TRBJ2-5; D remains ambiguous. Germline V gives CDR1 SGHTA, CDR2 FQGTGA. Trimming took off 5 bases at V and 4 bases at J, with 11 bases between the two ends. The CDR3 is made up of 13 amino acids. As DNA, the CDR3 is TGTGCCAGCAGCCGCGACTTGACAGAGACCCAGTACTTC. Protein: CASSRDLTETQYF.

This clonotype was counted between two and nine times. The chain recombines TRBV5-1 with TRBJ2-2; 7 bases line up with TRBD1. The CDR3 is 14 amino acids. The V and J ends lost 2 bases and 3 bases, in that order; junction bases with no gene match: 1. The germline CDR1 and CDR2 sequences are SGHRS and YFSETQ. CDR3 amino acids: CASSFGTDTGELFF. DNA of the CDR3: TGCGCCAGCAGCTTCGGGACAGACACCGGGGAGCTGTTTTTT.

This clonotype was seen only a few times. V gene TRBV12-3 or TRBV12-4 combines with J gene TRBJ1-1; D uncertain. Trimming pared 7 bases from V and 3 bases from J, leaving 6 bases between. This CDR3 has 11 amino acids. In DNA, the CDR3 is TGTGCCAGCATGAAGGACACTGAAGCTTTCTTT. It is translated as CASMKDTEAFF.

The chain couples TRBV27 to TRBJ1-1; 8 nucleotides align to TRBD1. CDR3 length: 15 amino acids. CDR1 is MNHEY, CDR2 SMNVEV, per germline (reference sequence). V lost 6 bases and J lost 0; bases outside the gene matches: 6. The CDR3 loop is CASRRQGLMNTEAFF. The CDR3 region has the DNA TGTGCCAGCAGGCGACAGGGGCTCATGAACACTGAAGCTTTCTTT.

In DNA form, the CDR3 reads TGTGCCAGCAGTGAAGGAAAAGGACAGGACAACGAGCAGTACTTC. Translation: CASSEGKGQDNEQYF. The chain joins TRBV2 to TRBJ2-7, with 7 bases identical to TRBD1. The CDR3 spans 15 residues. The junction had 8 bases not matched to a gene; V was cut back by 1 base and J by 5 bases. The germline gives CDR1 SNHLY, CDR2 FYNNEI.

This clonotype has only a few counts. CDR3 protein: CASSQGGTGTDTQYF. In nucleotides, the CDR3 is TGTGCCAGCAGTCAAGGCGGGACCGGCACAGATACGCAGTATTTT. V is TRBV12-3 or TRBV12-4 and J is TRBJ2-3, with D possibly matching TRBD2 (6 bases). Between the trimmed V and J ends, which lost 5 bases and 1 base, there was a span of 13 bases. The CDR3 length is 15 residues.

The J gene is TRBJ1-2, the V gene TRBV24-1; possibly TRBD1 for D (5 bases). Germline-derived CDR1 and CDR2 are KGHDR and SFDVKD. CDR3 length: 13 residues. The V end lost 6 bases, the J end lost 8 bases, and 15 bases lay between the germline ends. The CDR3 sequence: CATSTPGLEGYTF. Written as DNA, the CDR3 is TGTGCCACCAGTACACCGGGACTTGAAGGCTACACCTTC.

The chain couples TRBV6-1 to TRBJ2-2; D is perhaps TRBD2 (7 bases). CDR3 length equals 14 residues. Germline CDR1 is MNHNS and CDR2 is SASEGT. V lost 8 bases and J lost 3, with 13 bases in between. The CDR3 DNA reads as TGTGCCAGCCTGGGGGGGCTGGACACCGGGGAGCTGTTTTTT. Its protein product is CASLGGLDTGELFF.

This rearrangement joins TRBV6-1 to TRBJ1-1; TRBD1 might be the D (6 bases). CDR3 length: 14 amino acids. Trimming removed 5 bases from V and 3 bases from J, with 13 bases in between. In germline, CDR1 is MNHNS, CDR2 SASEGT. The CDR3 reads CASSKQGGDTEAFF. CDR3 nucleotides: TGTGCCAGCAGTAAACAGGGAGGGGACACTGAAGCTTTCTTT.

The chain combines TRBV29-1 with TRBJ1-2; TRBD1 matches 8 bases. Per germline, CDR1 SQVTM and CDR2 ANQGSEA. V lost 5 bases and J lost 6; bases outside the gene matches: 2. This CDR3 region has 11 residues. The DNA for the CDR3 is TGCAGCGTTCAGGGGGCGAATGGCTACACCTTC. Translating gives CSVQGANGYTF.

This clonotype was counted many times. CDR3 coding DNA: TGTGCCAGCTCACCCGGTCAAGAGACCCAGTACTTC. Translated, it gives CASSPGQETQYF. The rearrangement joins TRBV18 to TRBJ2-5, with D unresolved. The CDR3 runs to 12 residues. The germline gives CDR1 KGHSH, CDR2 LQKENI. The V and J ends lost 3 bases and 2 bases respectively, with 4 bases between them.

The sample holds a few counts of this clonotype. This chain links TRBV2 with TRBJ2-1; perhaps TRBD2 as D (6 bases). Germline loops: CDR1 SNHLY, CDR2 FYNNEI. The CDR3 spans 14 residues. Trimming pared 7 bases from V and 9 bases from J, leaving 19 bases between. CDR3 DNA: TGTGCCAGCACCCTCAGGACTGGACTACCTGAGCAGTTCTTC. This translates into CASTLRTGLPEQFF. Drawing the rest from reference TRBV2 and TRBJ2-1, the complete variable domain is EPEVTQTPSHQVTQMGQEVILRCVPISNHLYFYWYRQILGQKVEFLVSFYNNEISEKSEIFDDQFSVERPDGSNFTLKIRSTKLEDSAMYFCASTLRTGLPEQFFGPGTRLTVL.

This clonotype was counted a few times. The chain combines TRBV23-1 with TRBJ2-7; the match to TRBD2 covers 10 bases. TRBV23-1 is placed among ORFs of uncertain function. The V and J ends lost 6 bases and 3 bases, in that order; junction bases with no gene match: 14. The CDR3 extends over 17 amino acids. The CDR3 coding sequence is TGCGCCAGCAGAGTCAAGGCTCCTAGCGGGGGAAACTACGAGCAGTACTTC. This translates into CASRVKAPSGGNYEQYF.

This clonotype was recorded a few times. The chain combines TRBV27 with TRBJ1-6, with unresolved D. V lost 3 bases and J lost 9, with 15 bases in between. This CDR3 region has 15 residues. Per the germline V gene, CDR1 is MNHEY and CDR2 is SMNVEV (reference sequence). The CDR3 region is CASSFLLEDSSPLHF. DNA for the CDR3: TGTGCCAGCAGTTTCCTCCTGGAGGATAGTTCACCCCTCCACTTT.

The chain couples TRBV6-1 to TRBJ2-2, with 9 positions matching TRBD2. CDR3 length: 14 amino acids. The V and J ends lost 8 bases and 2 bases, in that order; junction bases with no gene match: 3. Germline V gene lookup returns CDR1 MNHNS and CDR2 SASEGT. The CDR3 bases are TGTGCCAGCTTAGCGGGGGCAAACACCGGGGAGCTGTTTTTT. It codes for CASLAGANTGELFF.

This clonotype was recorded many times. The rearrangement joins TRBV29-1 to TRBJ2-3; tentatively, D is TRBD1 (6 bases). V gave up 5 bases and J gave up 0 bases, with 15 bases separating them. Germline CDR1 reads SQVTM; CDR2 reads ANQGSEA. The CDR3 has 15 residues. The CDR3 region is CSVTPQGKSTDTQYF. As DNA, the CDR3 is TGCAGCGTTACTCCGCAGGGGAAGAGCACAGATACGCAGTATTTT.

This clonotype was seen more than once but under ten times. V usage is TRBV7-2 and J usage is TRBJ1-6; D unresolved. The CDR3 totals 14 residues. V gave up 5 bases and J gave up 9 bases, with 14 bases separating them. The V gene's germline CDR1 is SGHTA and CDR2 FQGNSA. The CDR3 region has the DNA TGTGCCAGCAGCAACCGGACCCCGAGTTCACCCCTCCACTTT. Protein sequence: CASSNRTPSSPLHF.

This clonotype has just a few counts. This chain uses TRBV19 with TRBJ2-5; D is unresolved. The CDR3 sequence is 14 residues long. Germline V gene data show CDR1 as LNHDA and CDR2 as SQIVND (reference sequence). Trimming stripped 1 base from V and 2 bases from J, with 8 bases between. The CDR3: CASSIGYGQETQYF. The CDR3 DNA sequence: TGTGCCAGTAGTATAGGCTACGGGCAAGAGACCCAGTACTTC.

This clonotype is a singleton in its sample. The chain combines TRBV20-1 with TRBJ2-1; no reliable D call. Germline CDR1 and CDR2: DFQATT and SNEGSKA (reference sequence). The CDR3 loop spans 15 amino acids. V was pared by 0 bases and J by 5 bases, with 14 bases between. The CDR3 DNA sequence: TGCAGTGCTAGAGACGAAGGCCTTGGGGACAATGAGCAGTTCTTC. Protein product: CSARDEGLGDNEQFF.

This clonotype has at least ten counts. The J gene is TRBJ2-7, the V gene TRBV25-1; D may be TRBD1 (6 bases). V gave up 6 bases and J gave up 5 bases, with 11 bases separating them. The CDR3 runs 12 residues. Germline assignment: CDR1 MGHDK and CDR2 SYGVNS. The CDR3 DNA follows: TGTGCCAGCAGAACAGGGAGCCACGAGCAGTACTTC. Translated, it gives CASRTGSHEQYF.